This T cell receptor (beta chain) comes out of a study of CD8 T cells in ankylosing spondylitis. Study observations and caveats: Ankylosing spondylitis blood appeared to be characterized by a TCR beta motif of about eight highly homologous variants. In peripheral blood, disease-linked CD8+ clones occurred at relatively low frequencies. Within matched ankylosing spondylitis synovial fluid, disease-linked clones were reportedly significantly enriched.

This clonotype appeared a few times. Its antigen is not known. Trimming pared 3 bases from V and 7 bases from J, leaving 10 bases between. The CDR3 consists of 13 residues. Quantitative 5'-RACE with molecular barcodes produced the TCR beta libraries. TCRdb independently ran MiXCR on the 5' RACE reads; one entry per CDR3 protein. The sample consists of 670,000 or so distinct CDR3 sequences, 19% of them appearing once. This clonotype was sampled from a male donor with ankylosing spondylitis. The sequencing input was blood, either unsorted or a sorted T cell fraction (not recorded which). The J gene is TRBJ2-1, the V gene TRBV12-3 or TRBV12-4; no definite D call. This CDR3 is CASSFSPQNEQFF. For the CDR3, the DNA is TGTGCCAGCAGTTTTTCCCCCCAGAATGAGCAGTTCTTC.